These T cell receptor beta chains were read from a single sample in a study of blood T cell repertoires in COVID-19. Measured with immunoSEQ multiplex PCR; TCRdb has only the in-frame clones, and not every one. The data show some 400,000 clones, with around 87% seen just once and about 10% held by the top ten. The specimen sequenced was peripheral blood. These receptors all stem from a woman in her thirties with COVID-19, enrolled during active disease. Each CDR3 is given with its conserved first and last residue. The order of the fields is clone size, V gene, J gene, D gene, CDR3 DNA, CDR3 protein. D genes are given only for firm matches. Size values are once, few and many counts, or a class for expanded clones, and some rows have none.

>-|TRBV3-1/TRBV3-2|TRBJ2-7|TRBD2
TGTGCCAGCAGCCAAGGACTAGCTGGGGAGCAGTACTTC
CASSQGLAGEQYF
>-|TRBV5-1|TRBJ1-2|-
TGCGCCAGCAGCAGAGAAGGGGGAGAAGGCTACACCTTC
CASSREGGEGYTF
>-|TRBV5-1|TRBJ2-5|TRBD2
TGCGCCAGCAGCATAGCGGGAAGCGACCCAGAGACCCAGTACTTC
CASSIAGSDPETQYF
>-|TRBV10-1|TRBJ1-1|-
TGCGCCAGCAGTGAGTCCAGGGGCTACATGAACACTGAAGCTTTCTTT
CASSESRGYMNTEAFF
>once|TRBV28|TRBJ1-1|-
TGTGCCAGCAGTCTCCAAAACCCGGGACAATGGGCTTTCTTT
CASSLQNPGQWAFF
>-|TRBV19|TRBJ2-7|-
TGTGCCAGTAGTGAGACTAGGGGTTACGAGCAGTACTTC
CASSETRGYEQYF
>-|TRBV4-1|TRBJ2-3|-
TGCGCCAGCAGCCAAGTTGACTACACAGATACGCAGTATTTT
CASSQVDYTDTQYF
>-|TRBV6-1|TRBJ2-2|-
TGTGCCAGCAGCTCGGACACCGGGGAGCTGTTTTTT
CASSSDTGELFF
>-|TRBV7-2|TRBJ2-3|TRBD2
TGTGCCAGCAGGGGTTACATAGCGGGAGCAAGCACAGATACGCAGTATTTT
CASRGYIAGASTDTQYF
>-|TRBV2|TRBJ2-7|-
TGTGCCAGCAGTTCAGGCCCTACTTACGAGCAGTACTTC
CASSSGPTYEQYF
>-|TRBV5-6|TRBJ2-1|TRBD1
TGTGCCAGCAGCCGACGACAGGGTATTTACAATGAGCAGTTCTTC
CASSRRQGIYNEQFF
>-|TRBV19|TRBJ2-1|TRBD2
TGTGCCAGTAGTACGTCTCCGGGAGGGTGGAATGAGCAGTTCTTC
CASSTSPGGWNEQFF
>once|TRBV2|TRBJ1-5|-
TGTGCCAGCAGTTCCGACAGGTCCAACCAGCCCCAGCATTTT
CASSSDRSNQPQHF
>-|TRBV9|TRBJ2-7|TRBD1
TGTGCCAGCAGCGTAGGCCAGGGGGCCAACGAGCAGTACTTC
CASSVGQGANEQYF
>-|TRBV29-1|TRBJ2-3|-
TGCAGCGTTGCCGGGACTAGCACAGATACGCAGTATTTT
CSVAGTSTDTQYF
>-|TRBV5-6|TRBJ1-6|-
TGTGCCAGCAGCTTTGGGGCTTGGAATTCACCCCTCCACTTT
CASSFGAWNSPLHF
>-|TRBV2|TRBJ2-1|TRBD2
TGTGCCAGCCAAGGGACTAGCGGGAGGCCCTACAATGAGCAGTTCTTC
CASQGTSGRPYNEQFF
>-|TRBV28|TRBJ2-7|-
TGTGCCAGCAGTTTGGGCGGGACTTGGACGTACGAGCAGTACTTC
CASSLGGTWTYEQYF
>-|TRBV6-4|TRBJ1-1|TRBD1
TGTGCCAGCAGTGACTTACGGACAGGGTGGATATGTAGGAACACTGAAGCTTTCTTT
CASSDLRTGWICRNTEAFF
>-|TRBV5-4|TRBJ2-5|TRBD1
TGTGCCAGCAGCTTGATCGGTCGGCAGGGGGCGTCAAAAGAGACCCAGTACTTC
CASSLIGRQGASKETQYF
>once|TRBV6-5|TRBJ2-7|TRBD2
TGTGCCAGCAGTTCATCATTGACTAGCGGGACCTACGAGCAGTACTTC
CASSSSLTSGTYEQYF
>-|TRBV18|TRBJ1-1|TRBD1
TGTGCCAGCTCACTCCTGTCCGACAGGGGCGACACTGAAGCTTTCTTT
CASSLLSDRGDTEAFF
>once|TRBV4-3|TRBJ1-1|-
TGCGCCAGCAGCCCGACAGAGAACACTGAAGCTTTCTTT
CASSPTENTEAFF
>-|TRBV19|TRBJ2-2|TRBD2
TGTGCCAGTAGGGCGGGAGGACAGAACACCGGGGAGCTGTTTTTT
CASRAGGQNTGELFF
>-|TRBV5-1|TRBJ2-7|-
TGCGCCAGCAGCAAGGGGCGGGGTAGCTACGAGCAGTACTTC
CASSKGRGSYEQYF
>-|TRBV19|TRBJ2-1|-
TGTGCCAGTAGTCTCGACAACTCCTACAATGAGCAGTTCTTC
CASSLDNSYNEQFF
>-|TRBV2|TRBJ1-5|TRBD1
TGTGCCAGCAGCTCACAGGGGACCCAGCCCCAGCATTTT
CASSSQGTQPQHF
>few|TRBV7-3|TRBJ2-2|-
TGTGCCAGCAGCTTTCTCGGTCCGAACACCGGGGAGCTGTTTTTT
CASSFLGPNTGELFF
>-|TRBV6-5|TRBJ2-1|-
TGTGCCAGCAGTTTACAGGAGCCGAGCTCCTACAATGAGCAGTTCTTC
CASSLQEPSSYNEQFF
>-|TRBV14|TRBJ2-1|-
TGTGCCAGCAGCCCGCCGAGGGGGTCGGGTAATGAGCAGTTCTTC
CASSPPRGSGNEQFF
>-|TRBV2|TRBJ1-4|-
TGTGCCAGCTTTACCCCCGTGGCTGGTGAAAAACTGTTTTTT
CASFTPVAGEKLFF
>-|TRBV24-1|TRBJ2-4|-
TGTGCCACCAGTGATTACTATAAAAACATTCAGTACTTC
CATSDYYKNIQYF
>-|TRBV2|TRBJ2-2|-
TGTGCCAGCAGCAGGGACACCGGGGAGCTGTTTTTT
CASSRDTGELFF
>-|TRBV6-5|TRBJ2-7|-
TGTGCCAGCAGTTACTCGGGGTGGTCGGGGTCGTACGAGCAGTACTTC
CASSYSGWSGSYEQYF